The text below deals with one TCR beta chain. Its antigen is currently unknown. Amplification used 60 Vbeta primers and 13 Jbeta primers. Here immunoSEQ multiplex PCR was the method, and the copy in TCRdb shows in-frame clones only, minus some. Here the sample spans 150,000 to 200,000 clones, 75% to 85% being singletons. CDR1 and CDR2 (germline): SGHTA, FQGNSA. Deletions cut 3 bases from V and 2 bases from J, with 14 bases between. This CDR3 has 15 amino acids. These data originate in a study of cytomegalovirus exposure and HLA in healthy donors. Study-level points and caveats: A later analysis associated 15,000 or so TCR beta sequences with HLA alleles at a 0.05 false discovery rate. Being indistinguishable, some V segments were excluded, TRBV6-2 and TRBV6-3 among them. Fewer N-insertions than the approximately 680-donor mean were reportedly shown by an Asian-associated ancestry cluster in a later analysis.

Sequenced material: PBMCs. This sequence originates from a woman aged 45 to 65 in good health and CMV-seronegative. J is TRBJ2-7 and V is TRBV7-2; TRBD2 might be the D (5 bases). This CDR3 is CASSLARGGPYEQYF. Written as DNA, the CDR3 is TGTGCCAGCAGCTTGGCCCGGGGTGGTCCCTACGAGCAGTACTTC. The variable domain in full, completed from reference TRBV7-2 and TRBJ2-7, reads GAGVSQSPSNKVTEKGKDVELRCDPISGHTALYWYRQSLGQGLEFLIYFQGNSAPDKSGLPSDRFSAERTGGSVSTLTIQRTQQEDSAVYLCASSLARGGPYEQYFGPGTRLTVT.